Below, one T cell receptor (beta chain) is given with its context. V was trimmed by 1 base and J by 6 bases, leaving 7 bases between them. The germline V gene has CDR1 GTSNPN and CDR2 SVGIG (reference sequence). The CDR3 is 12 amino acids. This entry is derived from a study of technical replicates of blood from several donors. This table comes from immunoSEQ multiplex PCR, and its TCRdb copy is limited to in-frame clones, with some not included. This table holds tens of thousands of clones, 65% to 90% found once. This clonotype originated in a human donor in good health. Some clones in this sample may be carry-over from other donors' samples. V and J are TRBV30 and TRBJ2-1; D may be TRBD2 (5 bases). Input material: PBMCs. CDR3 nucleotide sequence: TGTGCCTGGAGTGCGGACTCCAATGAGCAGTTCTTC. It specifies CAWSADSNEQFF.